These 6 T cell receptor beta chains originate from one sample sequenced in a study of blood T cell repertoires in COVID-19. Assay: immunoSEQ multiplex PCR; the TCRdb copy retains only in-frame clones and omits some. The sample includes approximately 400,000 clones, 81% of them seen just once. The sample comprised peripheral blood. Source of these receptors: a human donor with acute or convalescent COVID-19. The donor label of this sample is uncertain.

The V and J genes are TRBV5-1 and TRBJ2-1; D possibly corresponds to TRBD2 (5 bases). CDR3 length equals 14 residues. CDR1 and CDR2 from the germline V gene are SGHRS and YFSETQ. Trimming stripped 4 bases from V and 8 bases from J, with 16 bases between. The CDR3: CASSVGSPGDEQFF. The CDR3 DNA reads TGCGCCAGCAGCGTGGGTAGCCCCGGGGATGAGCAGTTCTTC.

CDR3 coding DNA: TGTGCCATCAGTGAGATGGGGGGCTACGAGCAGTACTTC. Protein product: CAISEMGGYEQYF. The chain carries TRBV10-3 and TRBJ2-7; tentative D call: TRBD2 (6 bases). Germline assignment: CDR1 ENHRY and CDR2 SYGVKD. V was clipped by 2 bases and J by 3 bases, with 8 bases between them. The CDR3 is made up of 13 amino acids.

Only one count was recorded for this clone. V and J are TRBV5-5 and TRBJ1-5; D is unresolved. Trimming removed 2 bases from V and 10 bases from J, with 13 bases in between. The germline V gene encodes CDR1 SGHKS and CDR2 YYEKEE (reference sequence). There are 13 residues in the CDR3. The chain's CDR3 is CASSLQYGDPQHF. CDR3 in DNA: TGTGCCAGCAGCTTACAGTATGGCGATCCCCAGCATTTT. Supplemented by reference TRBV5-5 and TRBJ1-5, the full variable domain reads DAGVTQSPTHLIKTRGQQVTLRCSPISGHKSVSWYQQVLGQGPQFIFQYYEKEERGRGNFPDRFSARQFPNYSSELNVNALLLGDSALYLCASSLQYGDPQHFGDGTRLSIL.

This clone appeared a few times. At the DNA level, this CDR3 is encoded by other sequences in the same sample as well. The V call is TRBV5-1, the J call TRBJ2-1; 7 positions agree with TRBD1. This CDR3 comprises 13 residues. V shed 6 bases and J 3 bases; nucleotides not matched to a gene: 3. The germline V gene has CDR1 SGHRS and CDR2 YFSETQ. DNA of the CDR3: TGCGCCAGCACCAGGGGGAGCTACAATGAGCAGTTCTTC. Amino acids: CASTRGSYNEQFF.

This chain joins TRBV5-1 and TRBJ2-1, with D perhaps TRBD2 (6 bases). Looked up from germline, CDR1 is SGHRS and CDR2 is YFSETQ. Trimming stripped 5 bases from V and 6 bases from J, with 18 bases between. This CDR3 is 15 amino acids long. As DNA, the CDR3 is TGCGCCAGCAGGTTTGGGGTAGCGGCGGGCAATGAGCAGTTCTTC. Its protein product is CASRFGVAAGNEQFF.

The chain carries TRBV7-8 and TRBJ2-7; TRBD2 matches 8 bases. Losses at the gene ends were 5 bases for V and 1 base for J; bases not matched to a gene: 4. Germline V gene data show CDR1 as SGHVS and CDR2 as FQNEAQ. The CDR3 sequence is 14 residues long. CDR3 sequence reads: CASSLSGNSYEQYF. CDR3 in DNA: TGTGCCAGCAGCCTTAGCGGGAATTCCTACGAGCAGTACTTC.